This T cell receptor (beta chain) was sequenced during a study of T cell responses to AZD1222 COVID-19 vaccine. The repertoire was sequenced with immunoSEQ multiplex PCR; TCRdb's copy has only in-frame clones and lacks some. The sample has 63,000 or so clones, roughly 87% seen once. Per germline, CDR1 SGHTA and CDR2 FQGTGA. This CDR3 is built from 13 residues. V was shortened by 3 bases and J by 8 bases, with 10 bases between the two germline ends. The J gene is TRBJ2-2, the V gene TRBV7-3; D call uncertain. This receptor was identified in an adult in good health. This specimen consisted of peripheral blood, obtained on day 0 of AZD1222 vaccination. The CDR3 DNA follows: TGTGCCAGCAGCTTGGATCGGCAGGGGGAGCTGTTTTTT. This sequence encodes CASSLDRQGELFF.